Following are 14 T cell receptor beta chains from one sample sequenced in a study of blood T cell repertoires in COVID-19. Produced via immunoSEQ multiplex PCR; TCRdb's table is partial and in-frame only. The table has about 180,000 clones, around nine tenths seen once. The sample was peripheral blood. These receptors all come from a woman aged 70 to 79 with COVID-19, enrolled during active disease.

On this clone: The CDR3 does not close with the conserved phenylalanine or tryptophan, likely indicating a read error. Because the CDR3's place on the DNA is in doubt, the DNA is left out and the CDR3 is given as listed by TCRdb. This CDR3 reads CASRPGTGGLSPLRS. The rearrangement links TRBV2 to TRBJ2-3; no DNA check was done on the table's D call, TRBD1. CDR1 and CDR2 (germline): SNHLY, FYNNEI. 15 amino acids form the CDR3, both terminal residues included.

The chain carries TRBV21-1 and TRBJ1-2; the DNA was not used to check the table's D call, TRBD1. TRBV21-1 is shown as a pseudogene. CDR3 length: 13 amino acids. CDR3 in DNA: TGTGCCAGACCCAGGGACAGGGATCGTGGCTACACCTTC. It specifies CARPRDRDRGYTF.

The chain couples TRBV23-1 to TRBJ1-2; 9 bases map to TRBD1. TRBV23-1 is treated as an ORF (open reading frame) with a function not yet certain. V lost 6 bases, J lost 4 bases, and 9 bases stayed unmatched. This CDR3 spans 15 amino acids. The CDR3 loop is CASSQRDRAIYGYTF. The DNA for the CDR3 is TGCGCCAGCAGCCAAAGGGACAGGGCAATCTATGGCTACACCTTC.

Here the CDR3 DNA reads TGTGCCAGCAACGCAGGGGGCCGTAACACTGAAGCTTTCTTT. Protein sequence: CASNAGGRNTEAFF. V is TRBV6-6 and J is TRBJ1-1; 8 nucleotides match TRBD1. The CDR3 has 14 residues. The V and J ends lost 7 bases and 2 bases, in that order; junction bases with no gene match: 6. Germline V gene sequence: CDR1 MNHNY, CDR2 SVGAGI (reference sequence).

The chain joins TRBV7-2 to TRBJ2-7; TRBD1 matches at 8 bases. Germline V gives CDR1 SGHTA, CDR2 FQGNSA. V dropped 6 bases and J dropped 3; count of bases not matched to a gene: 4. The CDR3 extends over 13 amino acids. The chain's CDR3 is CASSVGQGYEQYF. Here the CDR3 DNA reads TGTGCCAGCAGTGTTGGACAGGGCTACGAGCAGTACTTC.

This sequence joins TRBV27 and TRBJ2-6; D not resolved. Germline V gives CDR1 MNHEY, CDR2 SMNVEV (reference sequence). This CDR3 is 15 amino acids long. V shed 2 bases and J shed 0 bases, with 5 bases lying between them. The CDR3 DNA sequence: TGTGCCAGCAGTTTACTTATCTCTGGGGCCAACGTCCTGACTTTC. It specifies CASSLLISGANVLTF.

The chain recombines TRBV27 with TRBJ2-7; 10 bases are shared with TRBD2. Germline CDR1 reads MNHEY; CDR2 reads SMNVEV (reference sequence). V was clipped by 7 bases and J by 1 base; unmatched bases: 4. The CDR3 sequence is 14 residues long. The CDR3 here is CASIRTSGSYEQYF. The CDR3 DNA reads as TGTGCCAGCATACGGACTAGCGGTTCCTACGAGCAGTACTTC.

In this sample, this clone turned up once. The chain employs TRBV7-3 and TRBJ2-1, with TRBD2 matching over 10 bases. CDR3 length: 14 residues. V trimming: 3 bases; J trimming: 7 bases; junction bases outside the gene matches: 3. The germline V gene has CDR1 SGHTA and CDR2 FQGTGA. The CDR3 reads CASSLGSGRNEQFF. In DNA, the CDR3 is TGTGCCAGCAGCTTGGGTAGCGGGAGGAATGAGCAGTTCTTC.

This rearrangement joins TRBV28 to TRBJ1-5; possibly TRBD1 for D (6 bases). With 2 bases removed from V and 1 base from J, the gap between germline ends came to 18 bases. The CDR3 is 18 amino acids. The germline V gene encodes CDR1 MDHEN and CDR2 SYDVKM. The chain's CDR3 is CASSLKGQGIWSNQPQHF. The CDR3 DNA reads TGTGCCAGCAGTTTAAAGGGGCAGGGGATATGGAGCAATCAGCCCCAGCATTTT.

Concerning this clone: A read error may account for a junction end that differs from germline. This CDR3 is also generated by other DNA sequences in the sample. The chain couples TRBV28 to TRBJ1-5; D unclear. The length of the CDR3 is 12 residues. The germline V gene has CDR1 MDHEN and CDR2 SYDVKM. The CDR3 DNA sequence: TGTGCCAGCACGGGTAGCGATCAGCCCCAGCATTTT. Encoded protein: CASTGSDQPQHF.

The chain couples TRBV27 to TRBJ1-5; 9 bases are a match to TRBD1. The V gene's germline CDR1 is MNHEY and CDR2 SMNVEV (reference sequence). Trimming cost V 6 bases and J 7 bases; bases outside gene matches: 7. The CDR3 covers 14 residues. The CDR3 sequence: CASRPTGGYQPQHF. CDR3 in DNA: TGTGCCAGCAGACCTACAGGGGGCTACCAGCCCCAGCATTTT.

The sample holds a few counts of this clone. The chain employs TRBV3-1 (or the pseudogene TRBV3-2) and TRBJ1-4; 8 nucleotides match TRBD1. The CDR3 extends over 16 amino acids. Germline V gene sequence: CDR1 LGHDT, CDR2 YNNKEL (reference sequence). J gave up 7 bases and V 1 base, and 8 bases lay outside the gene matches. The CDR3 region has the DNA TGTGCCAGCAGCCAAGTGGGGACAGGCCGCAGTGAAAAACTGTTTTTT. It yields the protein CASSQVGTGRSEKLFF.

The chain uses TRBV7-9 and TRBJ2-7; D is possibly TRBD2 (6 bases). Deletions cut 5 bases from V and 2 bases from J, with 19 bases between. Per the germline V gene, CDR1 is SEHNR and CDR2 is FQNEAQ (reference sequence). The CDR3 sequence is 16 residues long. In nucleotides, the CDR3 is TGTGCCAGCAGCAGTTTAGCCGGGGACTCCGCCTACGAGCAGTACTTC. Protein product: CASSSLAGDSAYEQYF. The complete variable domain, with remaining parts taken from reference TRBV7-9 and TRBJ2-7, reads DTGVSQNPRHKITKRGQNVTFRCDPISEHNRLYWYRQTLGQGPEFLTYFQNEAQLEKSRLLSDRFSAERPKGSFSTLEIQRTEQGDSAMYLCASSSLAGDSAYEQYFGPGTRLTVT.

J is TRBJ2-2 and V is TRBV29-1; 9 bases are a match to TRBD1. The length of the CDR3 is 14 residues. V gave up 6 bases and J gave up 5 bases; unmatched junction bases: 7. Germline V CDR1 and CDR2: SQVTM, ANQGSEA. CDR3 amino acids: CSVQTGGGTGELFF. CDR3 DNA sequence: TGCAGCGTCCAGACAGGGGGAGGTACCGGGGAGCTGTTTTTT.